A selection of T cell receptor beta chains follows, all from one sample in a study of early T cells in non-severe SARS-CoV-2 infection. TCRdb called the 5' RACE reads again in MiXCR, with one record for every CDR3 protein. The sample holds about 70,000 distinct CDR3 sequences, 5% seen once. The material was whole blood, obtained at baseline. Receptor source: an adult who was a healthcare worker with PCR-confirmed SARS-CoV-2 infection or an uninfected control (not recorded which). Both conserved end residues are part of each CDR3. D genes are given only for firm matches. For some rows the clone size is stated as once, few or many, or as a class when expanded; others skip it.

v_gene	abundance	d_gene	j_gene	CDR3aa	CDR3nt
TRBV6-5	many	-	TRBJ2-7	CASSQGNEQYF	TGTGCCAGCTCGCAGGGGAACGAGCAGTACTTC
TRBV20-1	many	-	TRBJ2-1	CSARVRLSAGNNEQFF	TGCAGTGCTAGAGTTCGCTTGTCTGCGGGTAACAATGAGCAGTTCTTC
TRBV28	-	-	TRBJ2-4	CASSFSGTKNIQYF	TGTGCCAGCAGTTTTTCGGGGACCAAAAACATTCAGTACTTC
TRBV27	many	-	TRBJ2-7	CASSQFYEQYF	TGTGCCAGCAGTCAGTTCTACGAGCAGTACTTC
TRBV29-1	many	TRBD2	TRBJ2-1	CSVPPGLAVNEQFF	TGCAGCGTACCCCCGGGACTAGCAGTTAATGAGCAGTTCTTC
TRBV5-1	many	-	TRBJ2-3	CASSAGTSTDTQYF	TGCGCCAGCAGCGCCGGGACTAGCACAGATACGCAGTATTTT
TRBV14	few	-	TRBJ2-4	CASSQGNIQYF	TGTGCCAGCAGCCAAGGAAACATTCAGTACTTC
TRBV19	-	-	TRBJ2-5	CASSTGSSDQETQYF	TGTGCCAGTAGTACGGGATCTAGCGACCAAGAGACCCAGTACTTC
TRBV13	many	-	TRBJ1-1	CASSLGVPNTEAFF	TGTGCCAGCAGCTTAGGGGTCCCGAACACTGAAGCTTTCTTT
TRBV7-9	few	TRBD2	TRBJ2-3	CASSRPGLASGDTQYF	TGTGCCAGCAGCCGACCGGGACTAGCGAGCGGCGATACGCAGTATTTT
TRBV6-5	-	TRBD1	TRBJ2-6	CASSYDAGTGLAGANVLTF	TGTGCCAGCAGTTACGACGCCGGGACAGGGCTCGCTGGGGCCAACGTCCTGACTTTC
TRBV6-5	many	-	TRBJ1-6	CASSPWSGGGGSPLHF	TGTGCCAGCAGCCCCTGGTCCGGGGGTGGGGGATCACCCCTCCACTTT
TRBV12-3/TRBV12-4	many	TRBD1	TRBJ2-2	CASSSRDRGPGELFF	TGTGCCAGCAGTTCCCGGGACAGGGGGCCCGGGGAGCTGTTTTTT
TRBV6-1	-	TRBD1	TRBJ1-5	CASSEGQGASNQPQHF	TGTGCCAGCAGTGAAGGACAGGGGGCCTCCAATCAGCCCCAGCATTTT
TRBV11-3	many	TRBD2	TRBJ2-3	CASSQGTSGMGTDTQYF	TGTGCCAGCAGCCAAGGGACTAGCGGGATGGGCACAGATACGCAGTATTTT
TRBV20-1	-	-	TRBJ1-1	CSAPGRVNTEAFF	TGCAGTGCTCCGGGCCGGGTGAACACTGAAGCTTTCTTT
TRBV9	many	-	TRBJ2-1	CASSVDGGWAYNEQFF	TGTGCCAGCAGCGTAGATGGGGGTTGGGCCTACAATGAGCAGTTCTTC
TRBV19	many	TRBD2	TRBJ2-1	CASSTGLAGGPVYNEQFF	TGTGCCAGTAGTACCGGACTAGCGGGAGGGCCGGTGTACAATGAGCAGTTCTTC
TRBV27	many	-	TRBJ2-1	CASRGYNEQFF	TGTGCCAGCAGGGGGTACAATGAGCAGTTCTTC
TRBV3-1	many	-	TRBJ1-3	CASSQRGNTIYF	TGTGCCAGCAGCCAGCGGGGAAACACCATATATTTT
TRBV4-2	few	TRBD1	TRBJ1-6	CASSQQTGGSSPLHF	TGTGCCAGCAGCCAACAGACAGGGGGCAGTTCACCCCTCCACTTT